These 13 T cell receptor beta chains share one sample of origin, sequenced in a study of CD8 T cells in Susac syndrome (dated 2019 in TCRdb). To prepare the library, the immunoSEQ multiplex PCR assay was applied. RNA was extracted with the RNeasy kit and roughly 0.45 to 1 ug was reverse transcribed using random hexamers. TCRdb reprocessed the public reads (quality trimming at Q25 with fastp, clone calling with MiXCR) and kept in-frame beta chains. A single entry per CDR3 protein holds the most common genes and DNA from its merged rows. In all, the sample holds 200,000 to 250,000 distinct CDR3 sequences, and 92% of those were seen once. The ten top clones hold less than 0.15% of the sample. Sequenced input: CD8+ T cells from PBMCs. The receptor source for this set is a human donor with multiple sclerosis.

The genes are TRBV12-3 or TRBV12-4 and TRBJ2-7; D is possibly TRBD2 (6 bases). The CDR3 runs 14 residues. Trimming removed 6 bases from V and 0 bases from J, with 12 bases in between. The chain's CDR3 is CASSKTGVSYEQYF. CDR3 nucleotides: TGTGCCAGCAGCAAAACGGGAGTCTCCTACGAGCAGTACTTC.

This rearrangement joins TRBV7-8 to TRBJ2-7, with 9 bases lining up with TRBD2. The CDR3 loop spans 14 amino acids. The V segment lost 5 bases and the J segment 4 bases; nucleotides outside the gene matches: 6. Germline CDR1 and CDR2: SGHVS and FQNEAQ. CDR3 nucleotide sequence: TGTGCCAGCAGCAGTAGCGGGGGTGTGTACGAGCAGTACTTC. Encoded protein: CASSSSGGVYEQYF.

J is TRBJ2-1 and V is TRBV9, with D maybe TRBD2 (6 bases). V dropped 4 bases and J dropped 9 bases, with 20 bases sitting between them. There are 15 residues in the CDR3. Germline V CDR1 and CDR2: SGDLS, YYNGEE. Here the CDR3 reads CASSSEGGIDTEQFF. The CDR3 region has the DNA TGTGCCAGCAGCTCAGAGGGCGGGATAGACACTGAGCAGTTCTTC.

The chain carries TRBV11-2 and TRBJ1-5; 7 nucleotides agree with TRBD1. CDR3 size: 19 residues. The germline V gene encodes CDR1 SGHAT and CDR2 FQNNGV. The ends lost 1 base at V and 0 bases at J; junction bases unmatched: 12. The CDR3 spells CASSLGVLTGPYSNQPQHF. The DNA for the CDR3 is TGTGCCAGCAGCTTAGGGGTTCTGACAGGGCCGTATAGCAATCAGCCCCAGCATTTT.

This clonotype was seen only once. The V and J genes are TRBV12-5 and TRBJ1-1; 8 nucleotides align to TRBD1. J lost 10 bases, V lost 1 base, and 5 bases had no gene match. This CDR3 region has 13 residues. Germline V gene sequence: CDR1 LGHNT, CDR2 FRNRAP. CDR3 nucleotide sequence: TGTGCTAGTGGTTTGGCTCCGGGACAGGCAGCTTTCTTT. This codes for CASGLAPGQAAFF.

The gene calls are TRBV7-9 and TRBJ2-3; D is perhaps TRBD1 or TRBD2 (5 bases each). The V and J ends lost 4 bases and 4 bases respectively, with 12 bases between them. Per germline, CDR1 SEHNR and CDR2 FQNEAQ (reference sequence). CDR3 length equals 14 residues. This CDR3 reads CASSSPGAPDTQYF. CDR3 coding DNA: TGTGCCAGCAGCTCCCCCGGGGCCCCAGATACGCAGTATTTT. The full variable domain, its missing parts supplied by reference TRBV7-9 and TRBJ2-3, is DTGVSQNPRHKITKRGQNVTFRCDPISEHNRLYWYRQTLGQGPEFLTYFQNEAQLEKSRLLSDRFSAERPKGSFSTLEIQRTEQGDSAMYLCASSSPGAPDTQYFGPGTRLTVL.

This clonotype was counted only a few times. The genes are TRBV30 and TRBJ2-7; TRBD1 matches 7 bases. With V trimmed by 2 bases and J by 6 bases, 4 bases remained unmatched. Germline lookup yields CDR1 GTSNPN and CDR2 SVGIG (reference sequence). The CDR3 is made up of 12 amino acids. CDR3 DNA sequence: TGTGCCTGGAGTATAGGACAGGCCGAGCAGTACTTC. It encodes CAWSIGQAEQYF.

This clonotype was detected only a few times. J is TRBJ1-2 and V is TRBV12-3 or TRBV12-4; D gene uncertain. The length of the CDR3 is 12 residues. Deletions cut 1 base from V and 4 bases from J, with 4 bases between. CDR3 in DNA: TGTGCCAGCAGTTTAGGGTCCTATGGCTACACCTTC. Protein product: CASSLGSYGYTF.

The chain uses TRBV4-2 and TRBJ1-3, with D possibly TRBD1 on 6 matching bases. Trimming left V 2 bases short and J 4 bases short, with 15 bases between. Looked up from germline, CDR1 is LGHNA and CDR2 is YNFKEQ. This CDR3 is 16 amino acids long. The CDR3 DNA reads TGTGCCAGCAGCCAACTCCTCTCGACAGGCGGAAACACCATATATTTT. Translation gives CASSQLLSTGGNTIYF.

This clonotype was observed a single time. The chain combines TRBV30 with TRBJ2-1; D remains unclear. The CDR3 extends over 10 amino acids. Trimming stripped 0 bases from V and 8 bases from J, with 2 bases between. CDR1 and CDR2 (germline): GTSNPN, SVGIG (reference sequence). As DNA, the CDR3 is TGTGCCTGGAGTGTAGATGAGCAGTTCTTC. Amino acids: CAWSVDEQFF.

The chain joins TRBV6-5 to TRBJ2-7; 8 bases agree with TRBD2. This CDR3 has 14 residues. Germline V gene data show CDR1 as MNHEY and CDR2 as SVGAGI. V lost 5 bases and J lost 1; bases outside the gene matches: 4. CDR3 loop: CASSPGRGSYEQYF. The CDR3 DNA reads TGTGCCAGCAGTCCCGGGAGGGGGTCCTACGAGCAGTACTTC.

The genes are TRBV9 and TRBJ2-5; TRBD1 agrees at 11 bases. The V and J ends lost 4 bases and 4 bases, in that order; junction bases with no gene match: 6. This CDR3 spans 15 amino acids. Per the germline V gene, CDR1 is SGDLS and CDR2 is YYNGEE. CDR3 DNA sequence: TGTGCCAGCAGCCAGGGACAGGGGGTAATAGAGACCCAGTACTTC. This codes for CASSQGQGVIETQYF.

V is TRBV10-3 and J is TRBJ2-7; 7 bases line up with TRBD1. The CDR3 spans 15 residues. Germline CDR1 and CDR2: ENHRY and SYGVKD. The trim removed 2 bases at V and 5 bases at J, leaving 9 bases unmatched. Here the CDR3 reads CAISEPPQGVDEQYF. The CDR3 DNA sequence: TGTGCCATCAGTGAGCCTCCTCAGGGGGTGGACGAGCAGTACTTC.